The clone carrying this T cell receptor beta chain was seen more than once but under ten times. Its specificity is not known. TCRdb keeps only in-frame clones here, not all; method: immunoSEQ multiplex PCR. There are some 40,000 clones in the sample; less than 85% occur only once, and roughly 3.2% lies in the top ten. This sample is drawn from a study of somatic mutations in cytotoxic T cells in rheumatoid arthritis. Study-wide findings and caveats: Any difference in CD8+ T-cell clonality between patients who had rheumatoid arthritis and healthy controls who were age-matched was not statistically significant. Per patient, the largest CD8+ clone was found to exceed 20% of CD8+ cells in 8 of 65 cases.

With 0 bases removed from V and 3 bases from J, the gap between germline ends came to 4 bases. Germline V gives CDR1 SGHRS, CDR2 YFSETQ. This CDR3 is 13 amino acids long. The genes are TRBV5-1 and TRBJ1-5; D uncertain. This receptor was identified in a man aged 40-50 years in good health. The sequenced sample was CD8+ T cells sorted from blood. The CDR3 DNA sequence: TGCGCCAGCAGCTTGGCCGCCAATCAGCCCCAGCATTTT. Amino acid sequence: CASSLAANQPQHF.